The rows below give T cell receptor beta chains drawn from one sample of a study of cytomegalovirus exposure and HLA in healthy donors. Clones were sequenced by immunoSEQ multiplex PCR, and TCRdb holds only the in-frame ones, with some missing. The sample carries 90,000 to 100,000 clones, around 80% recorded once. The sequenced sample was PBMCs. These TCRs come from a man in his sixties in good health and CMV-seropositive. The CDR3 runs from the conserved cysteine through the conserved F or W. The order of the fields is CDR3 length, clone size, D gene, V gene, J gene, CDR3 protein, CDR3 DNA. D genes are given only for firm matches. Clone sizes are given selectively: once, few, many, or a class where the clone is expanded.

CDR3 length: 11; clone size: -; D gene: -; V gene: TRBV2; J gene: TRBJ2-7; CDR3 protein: CASRSSYEQYF; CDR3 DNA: TGTGCCAGCAGGAGCTCCTACGAGCAGTACTTC
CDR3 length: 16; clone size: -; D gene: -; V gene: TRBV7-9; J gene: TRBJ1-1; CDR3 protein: CASSSTLGRADTEAFF; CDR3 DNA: TGTGCCAGCAGCTCTACCCTAGGGAGGGCTGACACTGAAGCTTTCTTT
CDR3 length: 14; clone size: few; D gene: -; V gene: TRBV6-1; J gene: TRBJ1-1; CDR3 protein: CASSLPGQNTEAFF; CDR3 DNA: TGTGCCAGCAGTTTACCGGGACAAAACACTGAAGCTTTCTTT
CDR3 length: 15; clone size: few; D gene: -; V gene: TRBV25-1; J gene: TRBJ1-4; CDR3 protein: CASSEFEQPNEKLFF; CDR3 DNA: TGTGCCAGCAGTGAATTTGAGCAACCGAATGAAAAACTGTTTTTT
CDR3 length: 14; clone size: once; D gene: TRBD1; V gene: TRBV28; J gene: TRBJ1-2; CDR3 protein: CASSFGTEASGYTF; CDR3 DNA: TGTGCCAGCAGTTTCGGGACAGAGGCAAGTGGCTACACCTTC
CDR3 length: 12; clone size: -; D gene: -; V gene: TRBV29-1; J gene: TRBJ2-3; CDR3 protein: CSDTAGTDTQYF; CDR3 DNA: TGCAGCGATACAGCGGGCACAGATACGCAGTATTTT
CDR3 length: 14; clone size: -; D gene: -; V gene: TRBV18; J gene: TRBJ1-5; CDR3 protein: CASSPSHSNQPQHF; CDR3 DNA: TGTGCCAGCTCACCATCCCATAGCAATCAGCCCCAGCATTTT
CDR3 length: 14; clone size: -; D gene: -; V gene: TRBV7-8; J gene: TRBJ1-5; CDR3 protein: CASSWTASNQPQHF; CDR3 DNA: TGTGCCAGCTCCTGGACAGCGAGCAATCAGCCCCAGCATTTT
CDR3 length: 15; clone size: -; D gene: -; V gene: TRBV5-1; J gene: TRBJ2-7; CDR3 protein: CASSPETVSSYEQYF; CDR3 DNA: TGCGCCAGCAGCCCGGAAACAGTGAGCTCCTACGAGCAGTACTTC
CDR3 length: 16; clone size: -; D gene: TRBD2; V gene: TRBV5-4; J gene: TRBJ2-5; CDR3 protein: CAVRTSGGKVRETQYF; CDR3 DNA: TGTGCCGTACGGACTAGCGGGGGCAAGGTCAGAGAGACCCAGTACTTC
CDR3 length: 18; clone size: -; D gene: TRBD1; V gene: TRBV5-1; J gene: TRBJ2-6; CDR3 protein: CASSPGQSGSSGANVLTF; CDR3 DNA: TGCGCCAGCAGCCCGGGACAGTCAGGTTCCTCTGGGGCCAACGTCCTGACTTTC
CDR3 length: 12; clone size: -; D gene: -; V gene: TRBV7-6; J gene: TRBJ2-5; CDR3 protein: CASSLSSGTQYF; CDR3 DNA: TGTGCCAGCAGCTTAAGTAGCGGCACCCAGTACTTC
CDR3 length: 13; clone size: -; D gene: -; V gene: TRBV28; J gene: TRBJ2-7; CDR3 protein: CASSFKPTYEQYF; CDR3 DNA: TGTGCCAGCAGTTTTAAACCCACATACGAGCAGTACTTC
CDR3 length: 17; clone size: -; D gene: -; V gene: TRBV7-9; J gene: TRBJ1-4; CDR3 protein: CASSRTVAGRGMEKLFF; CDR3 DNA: TGTGCCAGCAGCCGCACTGTGGCAGGGAGGGGTATGGAAAAACTGTTTTTT
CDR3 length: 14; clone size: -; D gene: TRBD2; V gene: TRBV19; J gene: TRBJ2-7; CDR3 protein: CASSISGGPYEQYF; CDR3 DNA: TGTGCCAGTAGCATTAGCGGGGGGCCTTACGAGCAGTACTTC
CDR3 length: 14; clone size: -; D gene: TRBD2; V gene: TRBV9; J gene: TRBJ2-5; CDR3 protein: CASSASGTKETQYF; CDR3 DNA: TGTGCCAGCAGCGCCTCTGGGACTAAAGAGACCCAGTACTTC
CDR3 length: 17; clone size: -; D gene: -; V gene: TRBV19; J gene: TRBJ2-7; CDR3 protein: CASRGRGRVGRGYEQYF; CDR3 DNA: TGTGCCAGTAGAGGCAGGGGGCGCGTCGGGCGGGGGTACGAGCAGTACTTC
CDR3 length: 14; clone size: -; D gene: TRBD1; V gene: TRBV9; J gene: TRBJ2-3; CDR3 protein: CASTRQGAADTQYF; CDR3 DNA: TGTGCCAGCACCCGACAGGGGGCTGCAGATACGCAGTATTTT
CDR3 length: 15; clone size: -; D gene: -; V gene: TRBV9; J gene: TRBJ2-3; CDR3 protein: CASSDSDFSTDTQYF; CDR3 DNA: TGTGCCAGCAGCGATAGTGACTTTAGCACAGATACGCAGTATTTT
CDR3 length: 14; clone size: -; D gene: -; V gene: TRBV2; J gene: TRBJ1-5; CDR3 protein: CASRGVLGNQPQHF; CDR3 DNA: TGTGCCAGCAGAGGGGTTTTGGGCAATCAGCCCCAGCATTTT
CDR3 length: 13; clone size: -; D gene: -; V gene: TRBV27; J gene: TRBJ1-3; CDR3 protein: CASSFTGGNTIYF; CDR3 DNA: TGTGCCAGCAGTTTTACAGGTGGAAACACCATATATTTT
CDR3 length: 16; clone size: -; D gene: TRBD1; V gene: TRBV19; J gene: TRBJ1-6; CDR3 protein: CASSISAGGFNSPLHF; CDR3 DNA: TGTGCCAGTAGTATCTCGGCAGGGGGCTTTAATTCACCCCTCCACTTT
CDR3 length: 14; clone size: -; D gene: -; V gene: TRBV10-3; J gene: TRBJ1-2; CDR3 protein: CATESREPGYGYTF; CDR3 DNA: TGTGCCACTGAAAGCCGGGAGCCGGGCTATGGCTACACCTTC
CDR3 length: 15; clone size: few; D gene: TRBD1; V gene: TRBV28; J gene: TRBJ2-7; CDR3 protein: CASRYPGQGSYEQYF; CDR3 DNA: TGTGCCAGCAGGTATCCGGGACAGGGTTCCTACGAGCAGTACTTC
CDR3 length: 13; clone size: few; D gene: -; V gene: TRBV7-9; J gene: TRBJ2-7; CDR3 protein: CASSIQESYEQYF; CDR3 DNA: TGTGCCAGCAGCATCCAGGAATCCTACGAGCAGTACTTC
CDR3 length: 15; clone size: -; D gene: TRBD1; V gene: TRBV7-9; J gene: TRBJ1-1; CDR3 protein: CASSLRTGGGTEAFF; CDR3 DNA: TGTGCCAGCAGCCTTCGGACAGGGGGAGGAACTGAAGCTTTCTTT
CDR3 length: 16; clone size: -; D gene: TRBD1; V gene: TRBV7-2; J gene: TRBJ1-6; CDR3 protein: CASSLRGQGAGSPLHF; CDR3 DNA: TGTGCCAGCAGCCTCCGCGGACAGGGGGCCGGATCACCCCTCCACTTT
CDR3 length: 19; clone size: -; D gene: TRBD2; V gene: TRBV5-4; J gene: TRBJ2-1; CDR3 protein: CASSERSSGDFSSYNEQFF; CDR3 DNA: TGTGCCAGCAGCGAAAGAAGTAGCGGGGACTTTAGCTCCTACAATGAGCAGTTCTTC
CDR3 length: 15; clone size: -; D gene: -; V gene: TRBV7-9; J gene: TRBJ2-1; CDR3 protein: CASSLVGGSYNEQFF; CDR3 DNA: TGTGCCAGCAGCTTAGTTGGGGGGTCCTACAATGAGCAGTTCTTC
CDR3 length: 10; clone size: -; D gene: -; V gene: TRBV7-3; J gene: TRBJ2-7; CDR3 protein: CANIYYEQYF; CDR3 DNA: TGTGCCAATATCTATTACGAGCAGTACTTC
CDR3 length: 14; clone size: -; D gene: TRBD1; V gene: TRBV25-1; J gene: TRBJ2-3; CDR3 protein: CASSGDRQTDTQYF; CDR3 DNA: TGTGCCAGCAGTGGGGACAGACAGACAGATACGCAGTATTTT
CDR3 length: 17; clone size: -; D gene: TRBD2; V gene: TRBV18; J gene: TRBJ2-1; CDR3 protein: CASSPLPSGSSYNEQFF; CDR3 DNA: TGTGCCAGCTCACCACTCCCTAGCGGGAGCTCCTACAATGAGCAGTTCTTC
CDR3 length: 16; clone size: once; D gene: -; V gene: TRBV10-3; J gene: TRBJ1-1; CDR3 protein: CAISESAREVGSEAFF; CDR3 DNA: TGTGCCATCAGTGAGTCGGCTAGAGAGGTCGGTTCTGAAGCTTTCTTT
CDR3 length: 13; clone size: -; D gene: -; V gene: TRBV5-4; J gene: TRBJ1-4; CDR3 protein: CASSLAGTEKLFF; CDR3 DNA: TGTGCCAGCAGCTTGGCCGGGACAGAAAAACTGTTTTTT
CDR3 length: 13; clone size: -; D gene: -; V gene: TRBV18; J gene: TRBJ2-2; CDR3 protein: CASSAENTGELFF; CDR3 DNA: TGTGCCAGCTCGGCCGAGAACACCGGGGAGCTGTTTTTT
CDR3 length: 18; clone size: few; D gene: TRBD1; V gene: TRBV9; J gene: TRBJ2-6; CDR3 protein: CASSVDPGGLSGANVLTF; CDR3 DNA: TGTGCCAGCAGCGTAGATCCAGGGGGCCTCTCTGGGGCCAACGTCCTGACTTTC
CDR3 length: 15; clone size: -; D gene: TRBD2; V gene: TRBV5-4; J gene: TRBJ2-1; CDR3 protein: CASSLSLAGRNEQFF; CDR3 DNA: TGTGCCAGCAGCTTGTCTCTAGCGGGGCGGAATGAGCAGTTCTTC
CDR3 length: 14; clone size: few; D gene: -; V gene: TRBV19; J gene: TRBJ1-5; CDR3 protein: CASTAKDSGRPQHF; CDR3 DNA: TGTGCCAGTACCGCAAAGGACTCCGGACGGCCCCAGCATTTT
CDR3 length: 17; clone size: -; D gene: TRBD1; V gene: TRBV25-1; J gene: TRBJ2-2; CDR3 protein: CASSDLGQGTNTGELFF; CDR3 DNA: TGTGCCAGCAGTGACCTTGGACAGGGCACGAACACCGGGGAGCTGTTTTTT
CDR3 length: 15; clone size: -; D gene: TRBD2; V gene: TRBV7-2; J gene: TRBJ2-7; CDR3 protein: CASSLGAGVSYEQYF; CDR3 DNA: TGTGCCAGCAGCTTAGGGGCGGGGGTCTCCTACGAGCAGTACTTC
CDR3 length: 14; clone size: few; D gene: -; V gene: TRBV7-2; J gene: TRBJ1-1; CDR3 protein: CASSAMRGITEAFF; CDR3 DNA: TGTGCCAGCAGCGCAATGAGGGGGATTACTGAAGCTTTCTTT
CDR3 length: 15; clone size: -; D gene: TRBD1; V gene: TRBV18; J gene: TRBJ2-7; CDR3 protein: CASRRDRSYAYEQYF; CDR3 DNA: TGTGCCAGCCGACGGGACAGAAGTTATGCCTACGAGCAGTACTTC
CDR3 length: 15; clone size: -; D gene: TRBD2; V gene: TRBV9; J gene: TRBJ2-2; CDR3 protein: CASSVAGGDTGELFF; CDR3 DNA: TGTGCCAGCAGCGTGGCGGGGGGCGACACCGGGGAGCTGTTTTTT
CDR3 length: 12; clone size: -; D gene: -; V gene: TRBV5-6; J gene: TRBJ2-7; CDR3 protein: CASSLALYEQYF; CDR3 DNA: TGTGCCAGCAGCTTGGCCCTCTACGAGCAGTACTTC
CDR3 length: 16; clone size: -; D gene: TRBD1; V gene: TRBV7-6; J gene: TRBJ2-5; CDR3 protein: CASSTGQGVPAVTQYF; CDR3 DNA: TGTGCCAGCAGCACCGGACAGGGGGTCCCGGCGGTGACCCAGTACTTC